This T cell receptor beta chain came from a study of cytomegalovirus exposure and HLA in healthy donors. Regarding this clone: Its antigen is still unknown.

The CDR3 is 13 amino acids. The germline CDR1 and CDR2 sequences are SGDLS and YYNGEE. The ends lost 3 bases at V and 4 bases at J; junction bases unmatched: 2. Whole-study results and caveats: Cytomegalovirus status was reportedly diagnosed by the classifier with high sensitivity and specificity. Serostatus for CMV was the only available immune exposure information.

PCR amplification relied on 60 Vbeta primers (plus 13 Jbeta primers). The data were produced by immunoSEQ multiplex PCR, yet TCRdb's version contains in-frame clones alone and is incomplete. The sample has 100,000 to 150,000 clones, approximately 80% seen once. This chain joins TRBV9 and TRBJ1-2; 8 bases are shared with TRBD1. The specimen sequenced was PBMCs. This receptor was obtained from a male donor in good health and CMV-seropositive. In DNA, the CDR3 is TGTGCCAGCAGCGCCACAGGGGGCTATGGCTACACCTTC. Its translation is CASSATGGYGYTF.